One sample yielded the 13 T cell receptor beta chains listed below, sequenced in a study of immune evolution from preneoplasia to lung adenocarcinoma. Profiled with immunoSEQ multiplex PCR; TCRdb holds only in-frame clones, not every one. The sample lists a few thousand clones; around 79% were seen once. The sequencing input was FFPE lung adenocarcinoma in situ tissue. The receptor set was obtained from a person aged 60-79 years with lung adenocarcinoma.

In its sample, this clone was seen a few times. This sequence joins TRBV10-3 and TRBJ1-2; D might be TRBD1 (5 bases). V lost 0 bases to trimming and J lost 7 bases, with 15 bases between them. The CDR3 runs to 15 residues. CDR1 is ENHRY and CDR2 is SYGVKD in the germline V gene. This chain's CDR3 is CAISESPADSGGYTF. The DNA of the CDR3 is TGTGCCATCAGTGAGTCGCCCGCTGACAGTGGTGGCTACACCTTC.

The chain links TRBV11-3 to TRBJ2-3; D is uncertain. This CDR3 comprises 15 residues. The V end lost 1 base, the J end lost 6 bases, and 14 bases lay between the germline ends. Germline V gene sequence: CDR1 SGHNT, CDR2 YENEEA. CDR3 bases: TGTGCCAGCAGCTTAGGGTCTTTTCAGACCGATACGCAGTATTTT. It translates to CASSLGSFQTDTQYF.

This chain connects TRBV11-2 to TRBJ2-2; no clear D. This CDR3 comprises 13 residues. Germline values: CDR1 SGHAT, CDR2 FQNNGV. The V end lost 5 bases, the J end lost 3 bases, and 7 bases lay between the germline ends. Written as DNA, the CDR3 is TGTGCCAGCAGCCAGCAATACACCGGGGAGCTGTTTTTT. Amino acid sequence: CASSQQYTGELFF.

The table lists this clone with a few counts. The chain uses TRBV2 and TRBJ1-2; D may be TRBD1 (5 bases). The V end was cut by 2 bases, the J end by 2 bases, with 15 bases between. Germline V lookup: CDR1 SNHLY, CDR2 FYNNEI. The CDR3 runs 16 residues. CDR3 nucleotides: TGTGCCAGCAGTGAATTGGGGGACGGAGGGAACTATGGCTACACCTTC. Protein sequence: CASSELGDGGNYGYTF.

The rearrangement links TRBV6-5 to TRBJ1-1, with 7 bases that match TRBD1. Germline-derived CDR1 and CDR2 are MNHEY and SVGAGI. The J segment lost 3 bases and the V segment lost 7 bases, leaving 5 bases of the junction unmatched. The CDR3 totals 13 residues. Here the CDR3 reads CASTEDRYTEAFF. The CDR3 DNA reads TGTGCCAGCACCGAGGACAGGTACACTGAAGCTTTCTTT.

The chain joins TRBV6-5 to TRBJ1-2; 9 bases are shared with TRBD1. The V gene end was trimmed by 5 bases and the J gene end by 7 bases; junction bases not matched to a gene: 8. The CDR3 is made up of 14 amino acids. Germline-derived CDR1 and CDR2 are MNHEY and SVGAGI. The chain's CDR3 is CASSRGTGRGGYTF. DNA of the CDR3: TGTGCCAGCAGTAGGGGGACAGGGCGAGGTGGCTACACCTTC.

The chain links TRBV9 to TRBJ1-3; 7 bases agree with TRBD1. There are 15 residues in the CDR3. In germline, CDR1 is SGDLS, CDR2 YYNGEE. With V trimmed by 4 bases and J by 0 bases, 4 bases remained unmatched. This chain's CDR3 is CASSYRDSSGNTIYF. The CDR3 nucleotides are TGTGCCAGCAGCTACCGGGACAGCTCTGGAAACACCATATATTTT.

This clone was seen a single time. The chain carries TRBV9 and TRBJ2-1; 14 nucleotides agree with TRBD2. CDR3 size: 16 residues. CDR1 is SGDLS, CDR2 YYNGEE, per germline. Losses at the gene ends were 1 base for V and 10 bases for J; bases not matched to a gene: 7. CDR3 region: CASSVSGTSGGWEQFF. In nucleotides, the CDR3 is TGTGCCAGCAGCGTATCCGGGACTAGCGGGGGTTGGGAGCAGTTCTTC.

The J gene is TRBJ1-6, the V gene TRBV7-2, with D uncertain. The CDR3 covers 13 residues. Germline V lookup: CDR1 SGHTA, CDR2 FQGNSA. V was clipped by 2 bases and J by 8 bases, with 7 bases between them. The CDR3, as DNA: TGTGCCAGCAGCTTACAGCGCGATTCACCCCTCCACTTT. Residues: CASSLQRDSPLHF.

A note on this clone: One junction end disagrees with the germline gene, perhaps due to a read error. This specimen includes other DNA sequences encoding the same CDR3. The genes are TRBV14 and TRBJ1-1; D is ambiguous. The CDR3 has 13 residues. CDR1 and CDR2 from the germline V gene are SGHDN and FVKESK. CDR3 amino acids: CASSQVRFAEAFF. The CDR3 coding sequence is TGTGCCAGCAGCCAAGTGAGGTTCGCTGAAGCCTTCTTT.

DNA of the CDR3: TGTGCCAGCAGCGTCTCCGGGATAGGGCCCTACGAGCAGTACTTC. Protein product: CASSVSGIGPYEQYF. V is TRBV9 and J is TRBJ2-7; D possibly corresponds to TRBD2 (5 bases). V lost 2 bases to trimming and J lost 2 bases, with 14 bases between them. Germline CDR1 is SGDLS and CDR2 is YYNGEE. The CDR3 sequence is 15 residues long.

The genes are TRBV15 and TRBJ1-1; the match to TRBD1 covers 7 bases. Germline V gene lookup returns CDR1 LNHNV and CDR2 YYDKDF (reference sequence). This CDR3 has 13 amino acids. Trimming cost V 4 bases and J 4 bases; bases outside gene matches: 3. The CDR3 nucleotides are TGTGCCACCAGCAATGACAGGGCCACTGAAGCTTTCTTT. Translation gives CATSNDRATEAFF.

The chain has TRBV11-2 and TRBJ2-7; 8 bases agree with TRBD1. The V segment lost 5 bases and the J segment 4 bases; nucleotides outside the gene matches: 7. Per the germline V gene, CDR1 is SGHAT and CDR2 is FQNNGV. This CDR3 has 14 amino acids. As DNA, the CDR3 is TGTGCCAGCAGCCCCTCCGGGACAGGATACGAGCAGTACTTC. Protein sequence: CASSPSGTGYEQYF.